Listed here are 22 T cell receptor beta chains from one sample, sequenced in a study of cytomegalovirus exposure and HLA in healthy donors. PCR primers comprised 60 Vbeta and 13 Jbeta primers. TCRdb's copy holds only in-frame clones and misses some; the assay was immunoSEQ multiplex PCR. This table has 200,000 to 250,000 clones, approximately 78% appearing once. Sequenced sample: PBMCs. The receptors were gathered from a male donor in good health and CMV-seronegative.

This clone was seen a handful of times. J is TRBJ1-5 and V is TRBV4-1, with TRBD1 as a possible D gene (5 bases). V was trimmed by 0 bases and J by 0 bases, leaving 9 bases between them. The CDR3 sequence is 16 residues long. Germline assignment: CDR1 MGHRA and CDR2 YSYEKL. The CDR3 nucleotides read TGCGCCAGCAGCCAAGAATGGGACTCTAGCAATCAGCCCCAGCATTTT. Translated, it gives CASSQEWDSSNQPQHF.

The chain recombines TRBV14 with TRBJ2-2; maybe TRBD1 (5 bases). V was shortened by 3 bases and J by 7 bases, with 18 bases between the two germline ends. Germline values: CDR1 SGHDN, CDR2 FVKESK. CDR3 size: 16 residues. CDR3 protein: CASSHPFLKQDGELFF. In DNA form, the CDR3 reads TGTGCCAGCAGCCACCCGTTCCTTAAACAGGACGGGGAGCTGTTTTTT.

The chain uses TRBV7-6 and TRBJ2-1, with D possibly TRBD2 on 5 matching bases. This CDR3 spans 15 amino acids. The V and J ends lost 2 bases and 4 bases respectively, with 12 bases between them. From germline, CDR1 is SGHVS and CDR2 FNYEAQ. DNA of the CDR3: TGTGCCAGCAGCTTAAAGGCTAGCTCTTACAATGAGCAGTTCTTC. It is translated as CASSLKASSYNEQFF.

To note about this clone: The sample has other DNA sequences that encode this CDR3 too. The V call is TRBV19, the J call TRBJ2-1; 7 nucleotides match TRBD2. Germline V gene data show CDR1 as LNHDA and CDR2 as SQIVND (reference sequence). Trimming cost V 9 bases and J 9 bases; bases outside gene matches: 11. The CDR3 runs to 13 residues. The CDR3 here is CASSSVGGGEQFF. CDR3 nucleotide sequence: TGTGCCAGCAGTTCCGTAGGCGGGGGTGAGCAGTTCTTC.

This chain links TRBV9 with TRBJ2-2; 13 bases are a match to TRBD2. V dropped 3 bases and J dropped 6; count of bases not matched to a gene: 5. Germline CDR1 SGDLS, CDR2 YYNGEE. This CDR3 spans 16 amino acids. CDR3 DNA sequence: TGTGCCAGCAGCGCGGGACTAGCGGGGACGGCCGGGGAGCTGTTTTTT. Amino acids: CASSAGLAGTAGELFF.

A single count supports this clone. The chain links TRBV27 to TRBJ1-1; 8 positions match TRBD1. Unmatched junction bases numbered 7, after V lost 9 bases and J lost 4 bases. The CDR3 is 13 amino acids. Germline CDR1 reads MNHEY; CDR2 reads SMNVEV (reference sequence). In nucleotides, the CDR3 is TGTGCCAGATACGGACAGGGAGGCACTGAAGCTTTCTTT. Amino acids: CARYGQGGTEAFF.

This chain uses TRBV6-5 with TRBJ1-2; TRBD1 is a possible D gene (5 bases). CDR3 size: 15 residues. Trimming removed 5 bases from V and 8 bases from J, with 21 bases in between. Germline lookup yields CDR1 MNHEY and CDR2 SVGAGI. The CDR3 region is CASSPPNNRWGGYTF. The DNA for the CDR3 is TGTGCCAGCAGTCCACCGAATAACAGGTGGGGCGGCTACACCTTC.

CDR3 coding DNA: TGTGCCAGCAGTGAATTAATAGTACCCCGGGAGACCCAGTACTTC. Its protein is CASSELIVPRETQYF. This chain links TRBV2 with TRBJ2-5; D gene uncertain. Between the trimmed V and J ends, which lost 2 bases and 5 bases, there was a span of 15 bases. The CDR3 runs 15 residues. Looked up from germline, CDR1 is SNHLY and CDR2 is FYNNEI.

Only a few counts were recorded for this clone. The V call is TRBV10-3, the J call TRBJ2-2, with D possibly being TRBD1 (5 bases). Trimming took off 0 bases at V and 6 bases at J, with 11 bases between the two ends. The germline V gene has CDR1 ENHRY and CDR2 SYGVKD. The CDR3 is 15 residues long. CDR3 in DNA: TGTGCCATCAGTGAGTCCAGGGAATCCGCCGGGGAGCTGTTTTTT. It codes for CAISESRESAGELFF.

The chain joins TRBV19 to TRBJ2-1, with 10 bases lining up with TRBD2. The J segment lost 8 bases and the V segment lost 3 bases, leaving 10 bases of the junction unmatched. In germline, CDR1 is LNHDA, CDR2 SQIVND (reference sequence). CDR3 length: 16 residues. In DNA, the CDR3 is TGTGCCAGTAGTATCAGGGGACTAGCGACCCAGCATGAGCAGTTCTTC. This encodes CASSIRGLATQHEQFF.

The V and J genes are TRBV2 and TRBJ2-7, with 9 bases lining up with TRBD1. Germline CDR1 is SNHLY and CDR2 is FYNNEI. With 7 bases clipped from V and 7 bases from J, the junction kept 8 bases outside the gene matches. The CDR3 contains 13 residues. In DNA, the CDR3 is TGTGCCAGCAACCAGGACAGGGGTGGAGAGCAGTACTTC. Amino acid sequence: CASNQDRGGEQYF.

The rearrangement joins TRBV7-9 to TRBJ2-3, with D possibly matching TRBD2 (6 bases). The germline CDR1 and CDR2 sequences are SEHNR and FQNEAQ (reference sequence). The V end was cut by 5 bases, the J end by 2 bases, with 11 bases between. The CDR3 contains 14 residues. CDR3: CASSAGLFTDTQYF. The CDR3 region has the DNA TGTGCCAGCAGCGCGGGACTTTTCACAGATACGCAGTATTTT.

The chain carries TRBV6-1 and TRBJ1-2, with D tentatively TRBD1 (5 bases). V was cut by 7 bases and J by 4 bases, with 13 bases left in between. The CDR3 length is 13 residues. CDR1 is MNHNS, CDR2 SASEGT, per germline. The DNA for the CDR3 is TGTGCCAGCAATCCGGACATTGTCTATGGCTACACCTTC. Residues: CASNPDIVYGYTF.

The sample holds a few counts of this clone. V is TRBV6-6 and J is TRBJ1-3, with D possibly TRBD1 on 5 matching bases. Trimming pared 8 bases from V and 3 bases from J, leaving 5 bases between. This CDR3 region has 11 residues. CDR1 and CDR2 (germline): MNHNY, SVGAGI (reference sequence). CDR3 DNA: TGTGCCAGCCAGGGTGGAAACACCATATATTTT. It yields the protein CASQGGNTIYF.

The chain carries TRBV5-6 and TRBJ2-4, with D maybe TRBD2 (5 bases). Trimming took off 4 bases at V and 4 bases at J, with 12 bases between the two ends. The CDR3 spans 14 residues. CDR1 and CDR2 from the germline V gene are SGHDT and YYEEEE. CDR3 residues: CASSKEDGKNIQYF. Here the CDR3 DNA reads TGTGCCAGCAGCAAGGAGGACGGGAAAAACATTCAGTACTTC.

The chain links TRBV6-5 to TRBJ2-7, with a tentative D call TRBD1 (6 bases). Deletions cut 0 bases from V and 0 bases from J, with 9 bases between. Looked up from germline, CDR1 is MNHEY and CDR2 is SVGAGI. The CDR3 contains 15 residues. As DNA, the CDR3 is TGTGCCAGCAGTTACTCGGCAGGGGACTCCTACGAGCAGTACTTC. It yields the protein CASSYSAGDSYEQYF.

The chain couples TRBV9 to TRBJ1-3; no definite D call. Trimming took 1 base from V and 0 from J, leaving 11 bases between them. The CDR3 spans 16 residues. Germline V CDR1 and CDR2: SGDLS, YYNGEE. The CDR3 region is CASSVRGGYSGNTIYF. CDR3 coding DNA: TGTGCCAGCAGCGTACGAGGCGGATACTCTGGAAACACCATATATTTT.

The chain has TRBV29-1 and TRBJ1-2; 7 nucleotides align to TRBD1. This CDR3 comprises 13 residues. V shed 7 bases and J 2 bases; nucleotides not matched to a gene: 7. Germline CDR1 and CDR2: SQVTM and ANQGSEA. The CDR3 DNA sequence: TGCAGCGGGCGGGACAGCACCAACTATGGCTACACCTTC. It codes for CSGRDSTNYGYTF.

This clone has just a few counts. The chain employs TRBV7-2 and TRBJ2-1; TRBD1 is a possible D gene (6 bases). The V end was cut by 5 bases, the J end by 1 base, with 15 bases between. CDR1 is SGHTA and CDR2 is FQGNSA in the germline V gene. The CDR3 contains 16 residues. This CDR3 reads CASSAYGTKSYNEQFF. For the CDR3, the DNA is TGTGCCAGCAGCGCCTATGGGACAAAATCCTACAATGAGCAGTTCTTC.

The V and J genes are TRBV29-1 and TRBJ2-5; TRBD2 matches at 9 bases. The CDR3 is 14 residues long. The V gene's germline CDR1 is SQVTM and CDR2 ANQGSEA. The junction had 11 bases not matched to a gene; V was cut back by 6 bases and J by 6 bases. The CDR3 region is CSVARQGLAQTQYF. The CDR3 bases are TGCAGCGTCGCGCGCCAGGGACTAGCTCAGACCCAGTACTTC.

The CDR3 DNA is TGTGCCAGCAGGGGACAGGGACAGGGTAACTATGGCTACACCTTC. This encodes CASRGQGQGNYGYTF. The chain links TRBV2 to TRBJ1-2, with TRBD1 matching 9 bases. Germline CDR1 and CDR2: SNHLY and FYNNEI. The CDR3 spans 15 residues. The V gene end was trimmed by 6 bases and the J gene end by 1 base; junction bases not matched to a gene: 6. Full variable domain (outside the CDR3, taken from reference TRBV2 and TRBJ1-2): EPEVTQTPSHQVTQMGQEVILRCVPISNHLYFYWYRQILGQKVEFLVSFYNNEISEKSEIFDDQFSVERPDGSNFTLKIRSTKLEDSAMYFCASRGQGQGNYGYTFGSGTRLTVV.

The rearrangement links TRBV7-8 to TRBJ2-3; the match to TRBD2 covers 9 bases. Looked up from germline, CDR1 is SGHVS and CDR2 is FQNEAQ. This CDR3 has 20 residues. Trimming cost V 3 bases and J 0 bases; bases outside gene matches: 16. Written as DNA, the CDR3 is TGTGCCAGCAGCTTGCCGGGACTAGCCCGTGGGGACATTAGCACAGATACGCAGTATTTT. Translated, it gives CASSLPGLARGDISTDTQYF.